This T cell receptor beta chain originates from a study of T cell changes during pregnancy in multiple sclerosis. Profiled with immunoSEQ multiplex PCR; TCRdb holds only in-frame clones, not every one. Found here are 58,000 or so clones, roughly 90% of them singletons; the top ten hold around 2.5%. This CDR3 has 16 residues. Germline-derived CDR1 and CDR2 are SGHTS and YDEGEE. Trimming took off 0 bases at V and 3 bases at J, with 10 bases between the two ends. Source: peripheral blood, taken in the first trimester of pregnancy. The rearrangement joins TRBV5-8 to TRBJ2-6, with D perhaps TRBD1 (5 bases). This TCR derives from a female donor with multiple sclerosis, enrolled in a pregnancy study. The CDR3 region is CASSLAKQVGANVLTF. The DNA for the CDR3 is TGTGCCAGCAGCTTGGCCAAACAGGTTGGGGCCAACGTCCTGACTTTC. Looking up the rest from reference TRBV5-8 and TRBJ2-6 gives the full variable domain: EAGVTQSPTHLIKTRGQQATLRCSPISGHTSVYWYQQALGLGLQFLLWYDEGEERNRGNFPPRFSGRQFPNYSSELNVNALELEDSALYLCASSLAKQVGANVLTFGAGSRLTVL.